A single sample is the source of the 5 T cell receptor beta chains below, sequenced in a study of Graves' ophthalmopathy and Graves' hyperthyroidism (dated by TCRdb to about 2018). Sequencing took place on an Illumina HiSeq 2000. For repertoire sequencing, the TCR beta CDR3 regions were amplified from RNA transcripts. A first-round RT-PCR used HTBI primers with the Qiagen OneStep RT-PCR kit, followed by a second-round multiplex PCR, size selection and purification. TCRdb handled the public reads itself, with Q25 trimming in fastp and clone calling in MiXCR, and kept productive beta chains. Here each entry gathers all rows of one CDR3 protein and keeps the most common genes and DNA. In all, the sample holds just over 600,000 distinct CDR3 sequences, and over 20% of those were seen once. The ten largest clones capture roughly 6.9% of the sample. The material sequenced was peripheral blood. These receptors were taken from a young woman with stable Graves' hyperthyroidism. Some clones in this sample may be carry-over from other donors' samples. Donor details come from another sample of the same person, matched by shared clones.

This rearrangement joins TRBV11-2 to TRBJ2-7, with 7 bases that match TRBD1. Trimming at V came to 2 bases and at J to 2 bases, leaving 3 bases not matched to a gene. CDR3 length: 14 residues. CDR1 is SGHAT and CDR2 is FQNNGV in the germline V gene. The CDR3 region is CASSLSRGTYEQYF. The DNA for the CDR3 is TGTGCCAGCAGCTTAAGCAGGGGGACCTACGAGCAGTACTTC.

This chain's CDR3 is CASSQIAGTDSGNTIYF. The CDR3 DNA reads as TGTGCCAGCTCACAAATTGCCGGGACGGACTCTGGAAACACCATATATTTT. This sequence joins TRBV18 and TRBJ1-3, with a weak D call TRBD1 (5 bases). Germline values: CDR1 KGHSH, CDR2 LQKENI. The CDR3 has 17 amino acids. V was cut by 4 bases and J by 0 bases, with 16 bases left in between.

The chain recombines TRBV11-2 with TRBJ1-1; D ambiguous. The CDR3 has 14 amino acids. The germline gives CDR1 SGHAT, CDR2 FQNNGV. V was trimmed by 8 bases and J by 1 base, leaving 14 bases between them. CDR3 loop: CASLSPTRNTEAFF. For the CDR3, the DNA is TGTGCCAGCCTCTCCCCGACCCGGAACACTGAAGCTTTCTTT.

Notes on this clonotype: A much larger clone differs by one base, so this may be a read error. The V gene is TRBV9, the J gene TRBJ2-5, with a tentative D call TRBD2 (6 bases). CDR1 is SGDLS, CDR2 YYNGEE, per germline. CDR3 length equals 15 residues. The CDR3 region has the DNA TGTGCCAGCAGCGTCAGTACTAGCCTCAGCGAGACCAAGTACTTC. Its translation is CASSVSTSLSETKYF.

This clonotype was detected ten times or more. The chain has TRBV7-2 and TRBJ2-7; 8 bases match TRBD2. The germline V gene has CDR1 SGHTA and CDR2 FQGNSA. The CDR3 loop spans 14 amino acids. Trimming cost V 5 bases and J 0 bases; bases outside gene matches: 3. CDR3 nucleotide sequence: TGTGCCAGCAGCCCGACTAGCGACTCCTACGAGCAGTACTTC. This codes for CASSPTSDSYEQYF. The full variable domain, completed using reference TRBV7-2 and TRBJ2-7, is GAGVSQSPSNKVTEKGKDVELRCDPISGHTALYWYRQSLGQGLEFLIYFQGNSAPDKSGLPSDRFSAERTGGSVSTLTIQRTQQEDSAVYLCASSPTSDSYEQYFGPGTRLTVT.